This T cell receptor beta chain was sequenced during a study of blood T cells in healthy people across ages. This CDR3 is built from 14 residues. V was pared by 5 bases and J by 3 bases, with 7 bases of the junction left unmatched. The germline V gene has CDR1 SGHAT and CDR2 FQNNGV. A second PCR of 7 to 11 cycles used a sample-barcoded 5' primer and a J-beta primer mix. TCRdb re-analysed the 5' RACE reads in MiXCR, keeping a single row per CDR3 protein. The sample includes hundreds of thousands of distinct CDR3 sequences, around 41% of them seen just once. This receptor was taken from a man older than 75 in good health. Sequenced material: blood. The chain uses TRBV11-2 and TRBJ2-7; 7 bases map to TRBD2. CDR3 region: CASSTRGGIYEQYF. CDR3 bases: TGTGCCAGCAGCACCCGGGGAGGGATCTACGAGCAGTACTTC.